This entry lists 25 T cell receptor beta chains sequenced from one sample in a study of blood T cells in healthy people across ages. Primed by a sample-barcoded 5' primer and a J-beta primer mix, a second PCR proceeded for about 7 to 11 cycles. TCRdb reprocessed the 5' RACE reads via MiXCR and lists one record per CDR3 protein. Of hundreds of thousands of distinct CDR3 sequences in the sample, around half were seen once. The sample consisted of blood. The receptors were gathered from a woman in her sixties in good health.

This clonotype was picked up a small number of times. The chain couples TRBV20-1 to TRBJ2-1; D is ambiguous. Germline CDR1 DFQATT, CDR2 SNEGSKA (reference sequence). The CDR3 contains 12 residues. V shed 3 bases and J shed 4 bases, with 7 bases lying between them. This chain's CDR3 is CSASKEYNEQFF. CDR3 sequence (DNA): TGCAGTGCTAGCAAGGAATACAATGAGCAGTTCTTC.

Details on this clonotype: Since a much larger clone is just one base distant, this may be a read error. This chain links TRBV20-1 with TRBJ2-3; D is possibly TRBD1 or TRBD2 (5 bases each). This CDR3 is 16 amino acids long. From germline, CDR1 is DFQATT and CDR2 SNEGSKA (reference sequence). V lost 5 bases and J 0 bases, leaving 18 bases between the germline ends. This chain's CDR3 is CSASAGATLSTDTQYF. The CDR3 region has the DNA TGCAGTGCTTCAGCCGGGGCCACACTCAGCACAGATACGCAGTATTTT.

This sequence joins TRBV5-5 and TRBJ2-7, with D maybe TRBD2 (7 bases). Near its end, the DNA agrees better with TRBJ2-5, so the J call may be wrong. This CDR3 region has 13 residues. CDR1 SGHKS and CDR2 YYEKEE come from the germline V gene (reference sequence). In DNA, the CDR3 is TGTGCCAGCGGCCGAGGGGGGGAAGAGACCCAGTACTTC. Translation: CASGRGGEETQYF.

This chain uses TRBV7-9 with TRBJ2-6; TRBD1 agrees at 7 bases. CDR3 length: 14 residues. The germline V gene encodes CDR1 SEHNR and CDR2 FQNEAQ (reference sequence). The J segment lost 13 bases and the V segment lost 2 bases, leaving 8 bases of the junction unmatched. DNA for the CDR3: TGTGCCAGCAGCTTAACAGGGGACAGACCAGTCCTGACTTTC. Protein product: CASSLTGDRPVLTF.

This clonotype came up a few times. J is TRBJ2-2 and V is TRBV7-2; TRBD2 aligns across 13 bases. V trimming: 5 bases; J trimming: 6 bases; junction bases outside the gene matches: 3. This CDR3 contains 15 residues. CDR1 is SGHTA, CDR2 FQGNSA, per germline. CDR3 in DNA: TGTGCCAGCAGCCCAGGGACTAGCGGGGCCGGGGAGCTGTTTTTT. This codes for CASSPGTSGAGELFF.

V is TRBV7-2 and J is TRBJ2-1; 10 positions agree with TRBD2. The CDR3 contains 17 residues. CDR1 is SGHTA, CDR2 FQGNSA, per germline. V shed 2 bases, J shed 7 bases, and the junction held 11 bases outside the gene matches. This CDR3 reads CASSLSAGGLALNEQFF. DNA for the CDR3: TGTGCCAGCAGCTTATCTGCGGGGGGACTAGCGTTGAATGAGCAGTTCTTC.

This clonotype was detected many times. The rearrangement uses TRBV29-1 and TRBJ2-7; D is perhaps TRBD2 (6 bases). Germline values: CDR1 SQVTM, CDR2 ANQGSEA. The CDR3 length is 13 residues. V was trimmed by 3 bases and J by 0 bases, leaving 9 bases between them. The CDR3 coding sequence is TGCAGCGTTGAGGGACTGAGCTCCTACGAGCAGTACTTC. Translation: CSVEGLSSYEQYF.

The V gene is TRBV7-9, the J gene TRBJ2-2, with a possible D match to TRBD1 (6 bases). Germline loops: CDR1 SEHNR, CDR2 FQNEAQ (reference sequence). The CDR3 sequence is 18 residues long. Trimming removed 3 bases at V and 4 bases at J, with 21 bases between. The CDR3 DNA is TGTGCCAGCAGCTTTACGCCTACAGGGTATTCTCCCACCGGGGAGCTGTTTTTT. Amino acids: CASSFTPTGYSPTGELFF.

The J gene is TRBJ2-7, the V gene TRBV7-9; TRBD1 is a possible D gene (5 bases). Germline V lookup: CDR1 SEHNR, CDR2 FQNEAQ (reference sequence). The CDR3 loop spans 16 amino acids. Between the trimmed V and J ends, which lost 4 bases and 0 bases, there was a span of 16 bases. CDR3 amino acids: CASSSQTGRGSYEQYF. The CDR3 DNA follows: TGTGCCAGCAGCTCTCAAACAGGAAGGGGCTCCTACGAGCAGTACTTC.

The rearrangement joins TRBV4-3 to TRBJ2-7; tentative D call: TRBD2 (6 bases). Trimming left V 1 base short and J 7 bases short, with 14 bases between. This CDR3 has 14 residues. The germline CDR1 and CDR2 sequences are LGHNA and YSLEER. The DNA for the CDR3 is TGCGCCAGCAGCCAAGCTCCGGGGAGGCAGGAGCAGTACTTC. Translating it yields CASSQAPGRQEQYF.

This chain joins TRBV18 and TRBJ1-1; maybe TRBD1 (6 bases). Trimming left V 1 base short and J 3 bases short, with 15 bases between. Germline loops: CDR1 KGHSH, CDR2 LQKENI. This CDR3 is built from 16 residues. The CDR3, as DNA: TGTGCCAGCTCACCACAGGCGCAGGGGTTGGACACTGAAGCTTTCTTT. The encoded protein is CASSPQAQGLDTEAFF.

The rearrangement joins TRBV20-1 to TRBJ2-6; D is unresolved. The CDR3 is 13 residues long. The V gene lost 0 bases and the J gene lost 2 bases, with 2 bases spanning the gap. CDR1 is DFQATT and CDR2 is SNEGSKA in the germline V gene (reference sequence). Written as DNA, the CDR3 is TGCAGTGCTAGAGAAACTGGGGCCAACGTCCTGACTTTC. Translation: CSARETGANVLTF.

The chain uses TRBV28 and TRBJ2-7; tentatively, D is TRBD2 (6 bases). The DNA end favors TRBJ2-5, so the J call may be wrong. The germline gives CDR1 MDHEN, CDR2 SYDVKM. This CDR3 region has 14 residues. For the CDR3, the DNA is TGTGCCAGCAGTCTCGGACTACACCCAGAGACCCAGTACTTC. Encoded protein: CASSLGLHPETQYF.

A few counts support this clonotype. The rearrangement joins TRBV2 to TRBJ2-6; 8 nucleotides line up with TRBD1. Germline V lookup: CDR1 SNHLY, CDR2 FYNNEI. V dropped 6 bases and J dropped 4; count of bases not matched to a gene: 8. The CDR3 is made up of 16 amino acids. The CDR3 here is CASRHLDRAGANVLTF. For the CDR3, the DNA is TGTGCCAGCAGGCACCTGGACAGGGCGGGGGCCAACGTCCTGACTTTC.

The V call is TRBV14, the J call TRBJ2-3; TRBD1 or TRBD2 may be the D gene (5 bases each). Trimming cost V 3 bases and J 0 bases, with 31 bases left between them. The germline V gene encodes CDR1 SGHDN and CDR2 FVKESK. This CDR3 has 22 residues. The DNA for the CDR3 is TGTGCCAGCAGCCACGATTATAAGAGGACACGACGAATGGGCGGGAGCACAGATACGCAGTATTTT. Amino acids: CASSHDYKRTRRMGGSTDTQYF. Filled out from reference TRBV14 and TRBJ2-3, the complete variable domain reads EAGVTQFPSHSVIEKGQTVTLRCDPISGHDNLYWYRRVMGKEIKFLLHFVKESKQDESGMPNNRFLAERTGGTYSTLKVQPAELEDSGVYFCASSHDYKRTRRMGGSTDTQYFGPGTRLTVL.

V usage is TRBV5-5 and J usage is TRBJ1-5; 8 bases are shared with TRBD1. V shed 4 bases and J 6 bases; nucleotides not matched to a gene: 12. The CDR3 sequence is 16 residues long. Per the germline V gene, CDR1 is SGHKS and CDR2 is YYEKEE (reference sequence). The CDR3: CASSPLQGGAFQPQHF. CDR3 in DNA: TGTGCCAGCAGCCCCCTACAGGGGGGCGCTTTTCAGCCCCAGCATTTT. Based on the CDR3 plus reference TRBV5-5 and TRBJ1-5, the full variable domain is DAGVTQSPTHLIKTRGQQVTLRCSPISGHKSVSWYQQVLGQGPQFIFQYYEKEERGRGNFPDRFSARQFPNYSSELNVNALLLGDSALYLCASSPLQGGAFQPQHFGDGTRLSIL.

The chain carries TRBV7-2 and TRBJ1-2; tentative D call: TRBD1 (6 bases). There are 14 residues in the CDR3. With 5 bases removed from V and 3 bases from J, the gap between germline ends came to 13 bases. The germline CDR1 and CDR2 sequences are SGHTA and FQGNSA. This CDR3 is CASSLGQRDYGYTF. For the CDR3, the DNA is TGTGCCAGCAGCCTCGGACAGCGCGACTATGGCTACACCTTC.

Ten or more counts support this clonotype. The CDR3 DNA is TGTGCCAGCAAACAAGAGGGCTTAGAGACCCAGTACTTC. Encoded protein: CASKQEGLETQYF. The rearrangement joins TRBV28 to TRBJ2-5; D is possibly TRBD2 (5 bases). The CDR3 has 13 residues. V was cut by 7 bases and J by 4 bases, with 13 bases left in between. From germline, CDR1 is MDHEN and CDR2 SYDVKM.

In this sample, this clonotype turned up a few times. The gene calls are TRBV4-2 and TRBJ2-7; perhaps TRBD1 as D (6 bases). Germline lookup yields CDR1 LGHNA and CDR2 YNFKEQ. The CDR3 consists of 16 residues. V was trimmed by 0 bases and J by 9 bases, leaving 21 bases between them. The CDR3 DNA reads as TGTGCCAGCAGCCAAGAAGCGGACAGATTGGTTAGGGGGCAGTACTTC. Encoded protein: CASSQEADRLVRGQYF.

V gene TRBV7-3 combines with J gene TRBJ2-1; D not certain. The length of the CDR3 is 13 residues. Trimming took 5 bases from V and 6 from J, leaving 11 bases between them. The germline V gene has CDR1 SGHTA and CDR2 FQGTGA. The CDR3 DNA reads TGTGCCAGCAGCGTACCTTGGGGCAATGAGCAGTTCTTC. Translated: CASSVPWGNEQFF.

The CDR3 here is CASSLRREFINEQFF. The CDR3 region has the DNA TGTGCCAGCAGCTTACGGCGGGAGTTCATCAATGAGCAGTTCTTC. The V gene is TRBV5-5, the J gene TRBJ2-1; the match to TRBD2 covers 7 bases. V was pared by 2 bases and J by 6 bases, with 8 bases of the junction left unmatched. Germline loops: CDR1 SGHKS, CDR2 YYEKEE (reference sequence). This CDR3 spans 15 amino acids.

This clonotype has more than one count but fewer than ten. This sequence joins TRBV28 and TRBJ2-5; 7 bases align to TRBD2. Germline assignment: CDR1 MDHEN and CDR2 SYDVKM. This CDR3 region has 15 residues. Germline trimming cut 4 bases from V and 11 bases from J; bases unmatched to any gene: 16. In DNA, the CDR3 is TGTGCCAGCAGTTGCACTAGCGAGGGTCCCAATGAGCAGTACTTC. Its protein product is CASSCTSEGPNEQYF.

Note on this clonotype: This may stem from a read error, because a much larger clone lies one nucleotide away. The DNA of the CDR3 is TGTGCCATCCGTGAAGAACAAGAGACCCAGTACTTC. Residues: CAIREEQETQYF. The rearrangement uses TRBV10-3 and TRBJ2-5; D ambiguous. Germline CDR1 and CDR2: ENHRY and SYGVKD. The CDR3 has 12 residues.

V usage is TRBV10-3 and J usage is TRBJ1-5; D gene ambiguous. V was shortened by 4 bases and J by 0 bases, with 16 bases between the two germline ends. Germline-derived CDR1 and CDR2 are ENHRY and SYGVKD. The CDR3 length is 17 residues. The CDR3 spells CAISAEARSFSNQPQHF. The DNA of the CDR3 is TGTGCCATCAGTGCAGAGGCTCGTTCTTTTAGCAATCAGCCCCAGCATTTT.

This chain joins TRBV20-1 and TRBJ2-7; D is ambiguous. Trimming cost V 0 bases and J 0 bases, with 6 bases left between them. Germline V gives CDR1 DFQATT, CDR2 SNEGSKA (reference sequence). The CDR3 has 13 residues. CDR3 DNA: TGCAGTGCTAGAGATAGCATCTCCTACGAGCAGTACTTC. Amino acids: CSARDSISYEQYF.